The present T cell receptor beta chain was sequenced within a study of cytomegalovirus exposure and HLA in healthy donors. Broader study findings: Most CMV-associated TCR beta chains were later found to appear HLA-restricted. For cytomegalovirus status, the classifier reportedly gave diagnoses with high specificity and sensitivity. A missense variant in DCLRE1C was later tied to TCR beta V- and J-gene trimming. Reportedly, TCR beta sequences accurately predicted HLA-A and HLA-B alleles in most subjects.

CDR1 and CDR2 (germline): SGHTA, FQGTGA. The CDR3 has 16 amino acids. PCR was performed using 60 Vbeta and 13 Jbeta primers. The repertoire was sequenced with immunoSEQ multiplex PCR; TCRdb's copy has only in-frame clones and lacks some. The sample yields 65,000 to 85,000 clones, 77% seen once. A word on this clone: The antigen remains undetermined. A read error may account for a junction end that differs from germline. This sample includes further DNA sequences coding for the same CDR3.

The sample taken for sequencing was PBMCs. The clonotype originates from a man aged 50-60 years in good health and CMV-seropositive. This sequence joins TRBV7-3 and TRBJ2-3, with TRBD2 matching over 12 bases. CDR3 coding DNA: TGCGCCAGCAGCTCTGGGACTAGCGGGAGCACAGATACGCAGTATTTT. It specifies CASSSGTSGSTDTQYF. Full variable domain (remainder filled in from reference TRBV7-3 and TRBJ2-3): GAGVSQTPSNKVTEKGKYVELRCDPISGHTALYWYRQSLGQGPEFLIYFQGTGAADDSGLPNDRFFAVRPEGSVSTLKIQRTERGDSAVYLCASSSGTSGSTDTQYFGPGTRLTVL.